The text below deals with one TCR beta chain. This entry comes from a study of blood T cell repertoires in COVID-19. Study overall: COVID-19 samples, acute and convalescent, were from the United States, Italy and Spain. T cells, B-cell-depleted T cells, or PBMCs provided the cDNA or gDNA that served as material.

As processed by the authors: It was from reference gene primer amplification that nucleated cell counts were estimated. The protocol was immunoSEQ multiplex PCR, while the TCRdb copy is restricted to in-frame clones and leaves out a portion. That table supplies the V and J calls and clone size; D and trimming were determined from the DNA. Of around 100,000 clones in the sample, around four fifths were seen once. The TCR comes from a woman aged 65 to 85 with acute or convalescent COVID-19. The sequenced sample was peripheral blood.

CDR3 in amino acids: CASSYTQGYEQYF. The DNA of the CDR3 is TGTGCCAGCAGTTACACCCAGGGTTACGAGCAGTACTTC. The genes are TRBV6-6 and TRBJ2-7, with TRBD1 as a possible D gene (5 bases). The germline gives CDR1 MNHNY, CDR2 SVGAGI (reference sequence). V lost 2 bases and J 4 bases, leaving 9 bases between the germline ends. The CDR3 is 13 residues long.